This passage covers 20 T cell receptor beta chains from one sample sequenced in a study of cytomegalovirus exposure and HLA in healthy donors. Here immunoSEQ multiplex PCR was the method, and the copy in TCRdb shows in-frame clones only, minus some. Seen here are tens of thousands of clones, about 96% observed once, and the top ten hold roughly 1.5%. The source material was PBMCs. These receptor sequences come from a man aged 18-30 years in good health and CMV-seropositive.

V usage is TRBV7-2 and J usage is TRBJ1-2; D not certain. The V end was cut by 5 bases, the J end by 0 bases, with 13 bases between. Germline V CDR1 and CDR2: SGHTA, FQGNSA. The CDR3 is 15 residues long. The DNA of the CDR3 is TGTGCCAGCAGCCCTCGCGGGATTACTAACTATGGCTACACCTTC. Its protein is CASSPRGITNYGYTF. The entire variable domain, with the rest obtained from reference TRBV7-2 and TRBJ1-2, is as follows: GAGVSQSPSNKVTEKGKDVELRCDPISGHTALYWYRQSLGQGLEFLIYFQGNSAPDKSGLPSDRFSAERTGGSVSTLTIQRTQQEDSAVYLCASSPRGITNYGYTFGSGTRLTVV.

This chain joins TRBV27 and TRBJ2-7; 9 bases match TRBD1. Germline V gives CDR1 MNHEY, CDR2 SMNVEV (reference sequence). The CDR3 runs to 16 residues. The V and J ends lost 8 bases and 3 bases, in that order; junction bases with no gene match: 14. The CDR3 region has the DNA TGTGCCAGCGCCACTGACGGGACAGGGTACTTCTACGAGCAGTACTTC. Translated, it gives CASATDGTGYFYEQYF.

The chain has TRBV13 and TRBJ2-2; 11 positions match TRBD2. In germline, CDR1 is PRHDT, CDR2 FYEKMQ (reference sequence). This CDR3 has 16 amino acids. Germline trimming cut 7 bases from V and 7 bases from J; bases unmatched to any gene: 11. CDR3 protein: CASKPRLAGGNGELFF. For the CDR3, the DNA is TGTGCCAGCAAGCCAAGGCTAGCGGGAGGTAACGGGGAGCTGTTTTTT.

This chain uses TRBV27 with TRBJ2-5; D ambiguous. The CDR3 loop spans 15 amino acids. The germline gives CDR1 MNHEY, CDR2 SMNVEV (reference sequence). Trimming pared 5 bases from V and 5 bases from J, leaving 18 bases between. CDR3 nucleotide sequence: TGTGCCAGCAGTGGTTATCCCCAGGCAACGGAGACCCAGTACTTC. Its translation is CASSGYPQATETQYF.

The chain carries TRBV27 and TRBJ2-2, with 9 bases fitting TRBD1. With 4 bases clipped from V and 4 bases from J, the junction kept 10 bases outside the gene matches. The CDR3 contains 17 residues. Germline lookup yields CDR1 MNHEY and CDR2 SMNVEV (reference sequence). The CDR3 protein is CASSSPRDRVRTGELFF. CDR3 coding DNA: TGTGCCAGCAGTTCGCCCCGGGACAGGGTACGCACCGGGGAGCTGTTTTTT.

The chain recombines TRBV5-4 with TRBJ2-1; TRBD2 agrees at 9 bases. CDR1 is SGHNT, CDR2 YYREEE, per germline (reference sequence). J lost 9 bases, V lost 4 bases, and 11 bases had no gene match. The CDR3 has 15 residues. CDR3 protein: CASSVRRSGSTEQFF. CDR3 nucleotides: TGTGCCAGCAGCGTCCGCCGTAGCGGGAGTACTGAGCAGTTCTTC.

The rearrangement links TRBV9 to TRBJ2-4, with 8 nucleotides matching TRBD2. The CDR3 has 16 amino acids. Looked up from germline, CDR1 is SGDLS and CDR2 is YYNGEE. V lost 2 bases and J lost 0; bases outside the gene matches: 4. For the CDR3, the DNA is TGTGCCAGCAGCGTTAGCGGGGTGGGAGCCAAAAACATTCAGTACTTC. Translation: CASSVSGVGAKNIQYF.

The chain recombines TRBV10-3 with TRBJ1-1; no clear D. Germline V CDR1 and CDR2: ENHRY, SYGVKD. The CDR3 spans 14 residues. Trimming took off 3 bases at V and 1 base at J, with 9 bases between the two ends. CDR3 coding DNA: TGTGCCATCAGTGACAACAAGTGGAACACTGAAGCTTTCTTT. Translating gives CAISDNKWNTEAFF.

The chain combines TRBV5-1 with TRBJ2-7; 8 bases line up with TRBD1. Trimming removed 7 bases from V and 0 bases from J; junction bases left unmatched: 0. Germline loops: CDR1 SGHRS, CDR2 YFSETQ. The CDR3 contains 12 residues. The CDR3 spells CASGQGSYEQYF. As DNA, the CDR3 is TGCGCCAGCGGACAGGGCTCCTACGAGCAGTACTTC.

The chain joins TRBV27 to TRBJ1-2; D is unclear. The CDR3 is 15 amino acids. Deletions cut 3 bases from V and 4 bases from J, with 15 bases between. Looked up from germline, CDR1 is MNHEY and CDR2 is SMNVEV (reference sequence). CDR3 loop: CASSFGQNPLYGYTF. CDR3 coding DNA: TGTGCCAGCAGTTTTGGGCAAAATCCACTCTATGGCTACACCTTC.

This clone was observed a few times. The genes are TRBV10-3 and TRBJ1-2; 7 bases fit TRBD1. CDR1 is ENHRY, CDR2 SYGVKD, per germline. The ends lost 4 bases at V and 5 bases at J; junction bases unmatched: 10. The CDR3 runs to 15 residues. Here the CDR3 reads CAISGEGGRGYGYTF. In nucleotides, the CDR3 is TGTGCCATCAGTGGAGAAGGGGGCAGGGGATATGGCTACACCTTC.

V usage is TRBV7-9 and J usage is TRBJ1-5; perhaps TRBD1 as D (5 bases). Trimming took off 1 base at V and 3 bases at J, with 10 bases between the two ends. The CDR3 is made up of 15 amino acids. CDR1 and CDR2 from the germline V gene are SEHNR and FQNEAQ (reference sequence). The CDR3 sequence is CASSLGTQNNQPQHF. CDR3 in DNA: TGTGCCAGCAGCTTAGGGACACAAAACAATCAGCCCCAGCATTTT.

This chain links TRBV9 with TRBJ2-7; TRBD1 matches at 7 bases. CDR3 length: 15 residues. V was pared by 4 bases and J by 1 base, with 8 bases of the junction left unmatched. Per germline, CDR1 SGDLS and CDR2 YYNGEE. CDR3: CASSPRTGFSYEQYF. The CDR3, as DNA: TGTGCCAGCAGCCCCAGGACAGGATTTTCCTACGAGCAGTACTTC.

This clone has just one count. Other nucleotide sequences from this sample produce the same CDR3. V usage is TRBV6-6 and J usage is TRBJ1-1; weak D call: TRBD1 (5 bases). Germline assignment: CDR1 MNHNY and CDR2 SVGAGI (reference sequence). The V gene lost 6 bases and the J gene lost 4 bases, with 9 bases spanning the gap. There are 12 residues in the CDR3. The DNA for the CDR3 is TGTGCCAGCAGCCCGGGGGGCACTGAAGCTTTCTTT. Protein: CASSPGGTEAFF.

The CDR3 nucleotides are TGTGCCAGCAGTGAAAGTGGGGCTCTCTCGAACACCGGGGAGCTGTTTTTT. Its translation is CASSESGALSNTGELFF. The rearrangement uses TRBV2 and TRBJ2-2, with D perhaps matching TRBD1 (5 bases). The CDR3 extends over 17 amino acids. The V end was cut by 2 bases, the J end by 0 bases, with 13 bases between. CDR1 and CDR2 (germline): SNHLY, FYNNEI.

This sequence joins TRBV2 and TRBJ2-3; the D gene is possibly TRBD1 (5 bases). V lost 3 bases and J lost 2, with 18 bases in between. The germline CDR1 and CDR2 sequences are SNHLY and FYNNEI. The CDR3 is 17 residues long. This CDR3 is CASSDGAQGDYTDTQYF. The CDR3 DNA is TGTGCCAGCAGTGATGGGGCCCAAGGAGATTACACAGATACGCAGTATTTT.

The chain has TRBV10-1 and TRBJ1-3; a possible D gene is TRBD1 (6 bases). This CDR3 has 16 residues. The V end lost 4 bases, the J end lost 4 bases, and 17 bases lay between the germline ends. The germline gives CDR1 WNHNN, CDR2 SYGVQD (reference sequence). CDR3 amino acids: CASSGLQGPDGNTIYF. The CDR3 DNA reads TGCGCCAGCAGTGGCCTACAGGGCCCCGACGGAAACACCATATATTTT.

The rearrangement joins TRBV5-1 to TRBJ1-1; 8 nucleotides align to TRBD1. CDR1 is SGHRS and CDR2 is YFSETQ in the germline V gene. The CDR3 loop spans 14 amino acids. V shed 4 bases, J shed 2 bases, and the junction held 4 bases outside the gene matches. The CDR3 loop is CASSPGTGNTEAFF. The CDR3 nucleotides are TGCGCCAGCAGCCCCGGGACAGGTAACACTGAAGCTTTCTTT.

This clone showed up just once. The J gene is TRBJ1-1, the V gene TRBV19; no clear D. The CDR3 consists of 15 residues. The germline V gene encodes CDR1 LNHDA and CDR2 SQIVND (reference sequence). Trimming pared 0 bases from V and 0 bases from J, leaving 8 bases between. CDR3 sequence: CASSIDPGMNTEAFF. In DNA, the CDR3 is TGTGCCAGTAGTATAGATCCGGGGATGAACACTGAAGCTTTCTTT.

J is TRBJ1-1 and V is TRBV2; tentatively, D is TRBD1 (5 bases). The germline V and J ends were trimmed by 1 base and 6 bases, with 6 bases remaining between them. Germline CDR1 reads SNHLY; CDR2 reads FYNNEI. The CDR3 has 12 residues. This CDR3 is CASSEGGAEAFF. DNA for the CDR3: TGTGCCAGCAGTGAAGGGGGGGCTGAAGCTTTCTTT.